The 18 T cell receptor beta chains listed next were all sequenced from one sample in a study of OX40 agonist ivuxolimab in advanced cancers. Libraries were prepared by immunoSEQ multiplex PCR; TCRdb keeps only in-frame clonotypes and omits some of them. The sample includes around 79,000 clones, 88% seen only once; the top ten take about 4%. Source: CD4+ or CD8+ T cells sorted from blood, taken in a trial of the OX40 agonist ivuxolimab. These receptors were collected from an adult with an advanced solid tumor such as melanoma, head and neck, liver or kidney cancer.

The J gene is TRBJ2-3, the V gene TRBV19; D gene unclear. V shed 5 bases and J shed 3 bases, with 12 bases lying between them. The CDR3 is 14 residues long. Germline CDR1 is LNHDA and CDR2 is SQIVND (reference sequence). The CDR3 loop is CASSLSGGTDTQYF. The CDR3 region has the DNA TGTGCCAGTAGTCTAAGTGGTGGGACAGATACGCAGTATTTT.

V and J are TRBV6-4 and TRBJ2-1; no clear D gene. The germline V gene has CDR1 MRHNA and CDR2 SNTAGT. The CDR3 has 14 amino acids. The ends were cut back, 4 bases at V and 8 bases at J, with 15 bases in the middle. CDR3: CASSVQSESHEQFF. CDR3 nucleotide sequence: TGTGCCAGCAGTGTTCAATCTGAGTCCCATGAGCAGTTCTTC.

The CDR3 DNA reads TGTGCCACCAGCAGAGCAACCAATCAGCCCCAGCATTTT. This codes for CATSRATNQPQHF. The chain is built from TRBV15 and TRBJ1-5; D unclear. The CDR3 is 13 residues long. Trimming stripped 1 base from V and 3 bases from J, with 4 bases between. Germline CDR1 is LNHNV and CDR2 is YYDKDF (reference sequence).

The chain has TRBV14 and TRBJ2-1, with TRBD1 matching over 7 bases. The germline gives CDR1 SGHDN, CDR2 FVKESK. There are 15 residues in the CDR3. V shed 4 bases, J shed 5 bases, and the junction held 8 bases outside the gene matches. The CDR3 nucleotides are TGTGCCAGCAGCCCAGGACAGGTTCGAAACAATGAGCAGTTCTTC. This codes for CASSPGQVRNNEQFF.

The gene calls are TRBV5-4 and TRBJ2-5; 7 bases fit TRBD1. The CDR3 covers 13 residues. V shed 5 bases, J shed 2 bases, and the junction held 3 bases outside the gene matches. In germline, CDR1 is SGHNT, CDR2 YYREEE (reference sequence). In DNA, the CDR3 is TGTGCCAGCAGTTCACAGGGGCAAGAGACCCAGTACTTC. Amino acids: CASSSQGQETQYF.

J is TRBJ2-5 and V is TRBV7-9, with D possibly TRBD2 on 6 matching bases. V lost 5 bases and J 5 bases, leaving 15 bases between the germline ends. Germline lookup yields CDR1 SEHNR and CDR2 FQNEAQ (reference sequence). This CDR3 region has 14 residues. CDR3 protein: CASSPMGGGETQYF. The CDR3 nucleotides are TGTGCCAGCAGCCCGATGGGAGGTGGGGAGACCCAGTACTTC.

This sequence joins TRBV28 and TRBJ2-2; possibly TRBD1 or TRBD2 for D (6 bases each). V gave up 6 bases and J gave up 1 base, with 9 bases separating them. Germline assignment: CDR1 MDHEN and CDR2 SYDVKM. The CDR3 spans 14 residues. CDR3 sequence: CASRGGGNTGELFF. CDR3 in DNA: TGTGCCAGCAGAGGAGGGGGGAACACCGGGGAGCTGTTTTTT.

The rearrangement links TRBV5-1 to TRBJ2-1, with TRBD2 matching over 11 bases. The CDR3 extends over 14 amino acids. Trimming removed 7 bases from V and 6 bases from J; junction bases left unmatched: 6. The germline V gene has CDR1 SGHRS and CDR2 YFSETQ. The CDR3 spells CASYTSGSSNEQFF. The CDR3 coding sequence is TGCGCCAGCTACACTAGCGGGAGCTCCAATGAGCAGTTCTTC.

In its sample, this clone was seen a few times. The chain has TRBV25-1 and TRBJ2-5; TRBD1 or TRBD2 may be the D gene (6 bases each). The CDR3 consists of 13 residues. V lost 7 bases and J lost 6, with 15 bases in between. Germline values: CDR1 MGHDK, CDR2 SYGVNS. The chain's CDR3 is CASTDGGPKTQYF. DNA of the CDR3: TGTGCCAGCACCGATGGGGGGCCGAAGACCCAGTACTTC.

The V and J genes are TRBV6-1 and TRBJ2-1; the match to TRBD2 covers 8 bases. The CDR3 runs to 17 residues. V dropped 1 base and J dropped 4; count of bases not matched to a gene: 9. Germline V gene sequence: CDR1 MNHNS, CDR2 SASEGT. This CDR3 reads CASSEVRASGSYNEQFF. CDR3 nucleotides: TGTGCCAGCAGTGAAGTTCGGGCTAGCGGGTCTTACAATGAGCAGTTCTTC.

This chain links TRBV5-1 with TRBJ2-3; the D is unclear. The CDR3 extends over 16 amino acids. The V gene's germline CDR1 is SGHRS and CDR2 YFSETQ. The V gene lost 3 bases and the J gene lost 0 bases, with 14 bases spanning the gap. The CDR3 here is CASSYSIDFSTDTQYF. The CDR3 coding sequence is TGCGCCAGCAGCTATAGCATTGACTTTAGCACAGATACGCAGTATTTT.

The V and J genes are TRBV18 and TRBJ1-2; 8 bases line up with TRBD1. The CDR3 is made up of 15 amino acids. In germline, CDR1 is KGHSH, CDR2 LQKENI. Trimming took 3 bases from V and 8 from J; bases not matched to a gene: 11. The CDR3 is CASSPTGQGDIGYTF. The CDR3 nucleotides read TGTGCCAGCTCACCGACCGGACAGGGAGATATCGGCTACACCTTC.

The chain links TRBV7-9 to TRBJ2-5, with D possibly TRBD1 on 5 matching bases. The germline V and J ends were trimmed by 0 bases and 5 bases, with 7 bases remaining between them. The CDR3 is 13 amino acids. Germline CDR1 SEHNR, CDR2 FQNEAQ (reference sequence). The CDR3 is CASSLAQAETQYF. The CDR3 nucleotides read TGTGCCAGCAGCTTAGCACAGGCTGAGACCCAGTACTTC.

V and J are TRBV7-9 and TRBJ2-5; TRBD2 matches 13 bases. The CDR3 covers 16 residues. V was clipped by 4 bases and J by 0 bases; unmatched bases: 2. Germline CDR1 is SEHNR and CDR2 is FQNEAQ (reference sequence). The CDR3 is CASSSGLAGYQETQYF. CDR3 DNA sequence: TGTGCCAGCAGCTCGGGACTAGCGGGGTACCAAGAGACCCAGTACTTC. The full variable domain, rest sourced from reference TRBV7-9 and TRBJ2-5, is DTGVSQNPRHKITKRGQNVTFRCDPISEHNRLYWYRQTLGQGPEFLTYFQNEAQLEKSRLLSDRFSAERPKGSFSTLEIQRTEQGDSAMYLCASSSGLAGYQETQYFGPGTRLLVL.

This chain joins TRBV6-1 and TRBJ1-5; possibly TRBD1 for D (5 bases). Trimming left V 8 bases short and J 2 bases short, with 10 bases between. The CDR3 loop spans 13 amino acids. Germline values: CDR1 MNHNS, CDR2 SASEGT. This chain's CDR3 is CASQAGGNQPQHF. The CDR3 bases are TGTGCCAGCCAAGCGGGGGGCAATCAGCCCCAGCATTTT.

The gene calls are TRBV7-9 and TRBJ2-7; 10 nucleotides align to TRBD2. Trimming took 5 bases from V and 0 from J; bases not matched to a gene: 7. The germline V gene encodes CDR1 SEHNR and CDR2 FQNEAQ (reference sequence). This CDR3 region has 16 residues. The CDR3 here is CASSVAASGGSYEQYF. CDR3 nucleotide sequence: TGTGCCAGCAGCGTGGCTGCTAGCGGGGGCTCCTACGAGCAGTACTTC.

The chain combines TRBV5-1 with TRBJ1-1; D gene unclear. CDR3 size: 15 residues. The V gene's germline CDR1 is SGHRS and CDR2 YFSETQ. V lost 4 bases to trimming and J lost 1 base, with 14 bases between them. The CDR3 protein is CASSISSSGNTEAFF. In nucleotides, the CDR3 is TGCGCCAGCAGCATCTCTAGTTCGGGGAACACTGAAGCTTTCTTT.

The chain is built from TRBV7-3 and TRBJ2-3; tentatively, D is TRBD1 (6 bases). CDR1 and CDR2 from the germline V gene are SGHTA and FQGTGA. The CDR3 extends over 15 amino acids. V lost 5 bases, J lost 3 bases, and 15 bases lay in between. CDR3 protein: CASSHRERGTDTQYF. The CDR3 DNA is TGTGCCAGCAGCCACCGGGAAAGGGGGACAGATACGCAGTATTTT.